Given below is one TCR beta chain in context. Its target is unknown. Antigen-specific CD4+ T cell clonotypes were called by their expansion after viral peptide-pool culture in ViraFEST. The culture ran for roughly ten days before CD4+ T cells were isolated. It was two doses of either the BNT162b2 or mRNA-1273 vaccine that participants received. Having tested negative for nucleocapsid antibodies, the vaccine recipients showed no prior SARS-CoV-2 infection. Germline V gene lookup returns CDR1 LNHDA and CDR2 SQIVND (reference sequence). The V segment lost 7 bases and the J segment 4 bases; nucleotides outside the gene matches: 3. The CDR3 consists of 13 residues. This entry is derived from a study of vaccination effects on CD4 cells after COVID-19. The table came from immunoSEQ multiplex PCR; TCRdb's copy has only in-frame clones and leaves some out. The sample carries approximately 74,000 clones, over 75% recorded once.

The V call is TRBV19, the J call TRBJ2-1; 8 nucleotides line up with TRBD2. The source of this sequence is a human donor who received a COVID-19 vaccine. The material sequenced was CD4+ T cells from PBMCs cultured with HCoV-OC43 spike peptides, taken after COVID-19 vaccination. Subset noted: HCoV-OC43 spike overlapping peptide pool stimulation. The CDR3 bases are TGTGCCAGTACGGGACTAGTATACAATGAGCAGTTCTTC. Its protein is CASTGLVYNEQFF.